The rows below give T cell receptor beta chains drawn from one sample of a study of blood T cell repertoires in COVID-19. Assay used: immunoSEQ multiplex PCR; TCRdb lists only in-frame clones, some missing. The table includes 270,000 or so clones, roughly 90% detected once. The sequencing input was peripheral blood. The receptors come from a woman between 55 and 75 years old with COVID-19, enrolled during active disease. The CDR3 runs from the conserved cysteine through the conserved F or W. The order of the fields is J gene, V gene, CDR3 protein.

j_call: TRBJ2-1
v_call: TRBV27
cdr3_aa: CASSFKASGYNEQFF

j_call: TRBJ1-2
v_call: TRBV6-5
cdr3_aa: CASRTEVYGYTF

j_call: TRBJ2-7
v_call: TRBV10-1
cdr3_aa: CASSVTGFCYEQYF

j_call: TRBJ2-3
v_call: TRBV13
cdr3_aa: CASSALQGMIHPDTQYF

j_call: TRBJ2-1
v_call: TRBV19
cdr3_aa: CASSILSGGAILGEQFF

j_call: TRBJ2-1
v_call: TRBV7-2
cdr3_aa: CASSLTRGAATEQFF

j_call: TRBJ1-1
v_call: TRBV15
cdr3_aa: CATSRGGWAGGTEAFF

j_call: TRBJ1-3
v_call: TRBV19
cdr3_aa: CASSIGRASGNTIYF

j_call: TRBJ1-1
v_call: TRBV7-9
cdr3_aa: CASSSRTGGESEAFF

j_call: TRBJ1-4
v_call: TRBV5-5
cdr3_aa: CASTVAGNEKLFF

j_call: TRBJ2-5
v_call: TRBV6-6
cdr3_aa: CASSYSDTLIETQYF

j_call: TRBJ1-2
v_call: TRBV7-3
cdr3_aa: CASSSQPGQGTLTF

j_call: TRBJ1-5
v_call: TRBV2
cdr3_aa: CASSIQGGNQPQHF

j_call: TRBJ2-7
v_call: TRBV18
cdr3_aa: CASSPETGTYEQYF

j_call: TRBJ1-2
v_call: TRBV27
cdr3_aa: CASSKMDRGRGYGYTF

j_call: TRBJ1-1
v_call: TRBV9
cdr3_aa: CASSVVGGSNTEAFF

j_call: TRBJ1-5
v_call: TRBV7-2
cdr3_aa: CASSYRQGPNQLQHF

j_call: TRBJ2-7
v_call: TRBV5-4
cdr3_aa: CASSLESGSGSYEQYF

j_call: TRBJ1-3
v_call: TRBV18
cdr3_aa: CASSGTGVGSGNTIYF

j_call: TRBJ1-3
v_call: TRBV14
cdr3_aa: CASSHWIQGSSGNTIYF

j_call: TRBJ2-2
v_call: TRBV10-3
cdr3_aa: CAISPLRVPGELFF

j_call: TRBJ2-7
v_call: TRBV9
cdr3_aa: CASSVDSGPSYEQYF

j_call: TRBJ1-6
v_call: TRBV2
cdr3_aa: CASSDIYNSPLHF

j_call: TRBJ1-1
v_call: TRBV11-3
cdr3_aa: CASSLSGTGSAFF

j_call: TRBJ1-3
v_call: TRBV18
cdr3_aa: CASSPTDSGNTIYF

j_call: TRBJ1-2
v_call: TRBV7-9
cdr3_aa: CASSLLGTGNYGYTF

j_call: TRBJ1-2
v_call: TRBV7-9
cdr3_aa: CASSAGHSGYTF

j_call: TRBJ1-1
v_call: TRBV2
cdr3_aa: CASRDTGGQTEAFF

j_call: TRBJ2-7
v_call: TRBV7-8
cdr3_aa: CASSITSGGSYEQYF

j_call: TRBJ1-1
v_call: TRBV6-5
cdr3_aa: CATTLWGHGTEAFF

j_call: TRBJ1-5
v_call: TRBV15
cdr3_aa: CATSRAGDQPQHF

j_call: TRBJ1-6
v_call: TRBV25-1
cdr3_aa: CASSEYGEGGNPLHF

j_call: TRBJ1-2
v_call: TRBV7-2
cdr3_aa: CASSSFGDRGGYTF

j_call: TRBJ2-3
v_call: TRBV5-1
cdr3_aa: CASSPGGGAQDTQYF

j_call: TRBJ2-4
v_call: TRBV7-2
cdr3_aa: CASSFIPHLLAKNIQYF

j_call: TRBJ2-5
v_call: TRBV30
cdr3_aa: CAWSVETIQETQYF

j_call: TRBJ2-2
v_call: TRBV11-3
cdr3_aa: CASSLRGAANTGELFF

j_call: TRBJ1-3
v_call: TRBV2
cdr3_aa: CASSAGYSGNTIYF

j_call: TRBJ1-1
v_call: TRBV5-4
cdr3_aa: CASSLDRGRRVNTEAFF

j_call: TRBJ1-2
v_call: TRBV18
cdr3_aa: CASSPNPGRHVYGYTF

j_call: TRBJ1-5
v_call: TRBV20-1
cdr3_aa: CSASPQEHLYQPQHF

j_call: TRBJ1-2
v_call: TRBV6-1
cdr3_aa: CASREPRQGRIAVYGYTF

j_call: TRBJ1-1
v_call: TRBV10-3
cdr3_aa: CAIRAMDRTHTEAFF

j_call: TRBJ1-2
v_call: TRBV2
cdr3_aa: CASWDSRNYGYTF

j_call: TRBJ2-6
v_call: TRBV7-2
cdr3_aa: CASSSYSPPVLTF